One sample yielded the 22 T cell receptor beta chains listed below, sequenced in a study of naive and memory T cell subsets. Two oligonucleotides, mixed equimolar, formed the beta constant-region primer covering TRBC1 and TRBC2. TCRdb called the UMI-ligation and nested PCR reads again in MiXCR, with one record for every CDR3 protein. The table shows 84,000 or so distinct CDR3 sequences, with roughly 7.3% occurring only once. Input material: central memory CD4+ T cells from blood. The source is a human donor in good health.

The genes are TRBV9 and TRBJ2-1; tentatively, D is TRBD2 (6 bases). This CDR3 contains 13 residues. Per germline, CDR1 SGDLS and CDR2 YYNGEE. V was clipped by 5 bases and J by 11 bases, with 17 bases between them. The CDR3 sequence is CASSPKSAGKQFF. CDR3 sequence (DNA): TGTGCCAGCAGTCCAAAAAGCGCGGGAAAGCAGTTCTTC. Drawing the rest from reference TRBV9 and TRBJ2-1, the complete variable domain is DSGVTQTPKHLITATGQRVTLRCSPRSGDLSVYWYQQSLDQGLQFLIQYYNGEERAKGNILERFSAQQFPDLHSELNLSSLELGDSALYFCASSPKSAGKQFFGPGTRLTVL.

This clonotype was seen many times. CDR3 bases: TGTGCCAGCAGTATGACTCTAGGGGCGGCAAGGGACGAGCAGTACTTC. Residues: CASSMTLGAARDEQYF. The V call is TRBV7-8, the J call TRBJ2-7; maybe TRBD1 (5 bases). Trimming shortened V by 6 bases and J by 5 bases, and 23 bases separated the two germline ends. The CDR3 length is 16 residues. Germline V CDR1 and CDR2: SGHVS, FQNEAQ.

This clonotype was observed many times. J is TRBJ1-6 and V is TRBV6-1, with D unresolved. The CDR3 contains 12 residues. Germline assignment: CDR1 MNHNS and CDR2 SASEGT. V was clipped by 2 bases and J by 19 bases, with 15 bases between them. The CDR3: CASSEHQSTQHF. CDR3 sequence (DNA): TGTGCCAGCAGTGAACATCAATCCACCCAGCACTTT.

This clonotype was observed at least ten times. This rearrangement joins TRBV18 to TRBJ2-3; no definite D call. Trimming took off 6 bases at V and 0 bases at J, with 4 bases between the two ends. Per the germline V gene, CDR1 is KGHSH and CDR2 is LQKENI. The CDR3 consists of 12 residues. This CDR3 reads CASSDSTDTQYF. The CDR3 DNA reads TGTGCCAGCTCGGACAGCACAGATACGCAGTATTTT. The full variable domain, rest sourced from reference TRBV18 and TRBJ2-3, is NAGVMQNPRHLVRRRGQEARLRCSPMKGHSHVYWYRQLPEEGLKFMVYLQKENIIDESGMPKERFSAEFPKEGPSILRIQQVVRGDSAAYFCASSDSTDTQYFGPGTRLTVL.

This clonotype was seen ten or more times. V gene TRBV25-1 combines with J gene TRBJ1-6; D is perhaps TRBD1 (5 bases). Germline values: CDR1 MGHDK, CDR2 SYGVNS. The CDR3 totals 16 residues. V lost 1 base and J 5 bases, leaving 12 bases between the germline ends. CDR3 protein: CASSESRDGDNSPLHF. For the CDR3, the DNA is TGTGCCAGCAGTGAATCCCGGGACGGCGATAATTCACCCCTCCACTTT. The full variable domain, completed using reference TRBV25-1 and TRBJ1-6, is EADIYQTPRYLVIGTGKKITLECSQTMGHDKMYWYQQDPGMELHLIHYSYGVNSTEKGDLSSESTVSRIRTEHFPLTLESARPSHTSQYLCASSESRDGDNSPLHFGNGTRLTVT.

In its sample, this clonotype was seen a few times. The V and J genes are TRBV12-3 or TRBV12-4 and TRBJ2-1; 7 bases map to TRBD1. The CDR3 has 15 amino acids. The junction had 1 base not matched to a gene; V was cut back by 2 bases and J by 0 bases. CDR3 sequence: CASSLRDSSYNEQFF. The CDR3 bases are TGTGCCAGCAGTTTAAGGGACAGCTCCTACAATGAGCAGTTCTTC.

This rearrangement joins TRBV12-5 to TRBJ1-3; possible D gene TRBD1, 5 bases. There are 16 residues in the CDR3. CDR1 is LGHNT, CDR2 FRNRAP, per germline. Trimming left V 7 bases short and J 3 bases short, with 19 bases between. The CDR3 protein is CASVQGIQISGNTIYF. The CDR3 nucleotides read TGTGCTAGTGTTCAGGGAATCCAAATTAGTGGAAACACCATATATTTT.

This clonotype was picked up many times. The chain uses TRBV11-1 and TRBJ2-7; maybe TRBD1 (7 bases). CDR1 and CDR2 (germline): SGHAT, FQDESV (reference sequence). Between the trimmed V and J ends, which lost 6 bases and 0 bases, there was a span of 12 bases. The CDR3 contains 14 residues. CDR3: CASSSGQASYEQYF. In DNA, the CDR3 is TGTGCCAGCAGTAGCGGACAGGCCTCCTACGAGCAGTACTTC. The full variable domain, rest sourced from reference TRBV11-1 and TRBJ2-7, is EAEVAQSPRYKITEKSQAVAFWCDPISGHATLYWYRQILGQGPELLVQFQDESVVDDSQLPKDRFSAERLKGVDSTLKIQPAELGDSAMYLCASSSGQASYEQYFGPGTRLTVT.

The sample holds a few counts of this clonotype. This chain uses TRBV24-1 with TRBJ2-2; 7 nucleotides match TRBD2. With V trimmed by 1 base and J by 3 bases, 13 bases remained unmatched. CDR1 is KGHDR, CDR2 SFDVKD, per germline. This CDR3 is 19 amino acids long. The CDR3 loop is CATSDFRSRSGTHTGELFF. Written as DNA, the CDR3 is TGTGCCACCAGTGATTTTAGATCCAGAAGCGGGACGCACACCGGGGAGCTGTTTTTT.

This clonotype has a handful of counts. The chain joins TRBV12-3 or TRBV12-4 to TRBJ2-1; 15 nucleotides agree with TRBD2. Trimming at V came to 3 bases and at J to 7 bases, leaving 7 bases not matched to a gene. The CDR3 is 17 amino acids. The CDR3, as DNA: TGTGCCAGCAGTTTTAGGACTAGCGGGAGGGCCAGAAATGAGCAGTTCTTC. Translated: CASSFRTSGRARNEQFF.

In this sample, this clonotype turned up many times. J is TRBJ1-3 and V is TRBV7-9; possible D gene TRBD1, 6 bases. The CDR3 has 15 residues. V was pared by 2 bases and J by 4 bases, with 12 bases between. Germline-derived CDR1 and CDR2 are SEHNR and FQNEAQ (reference sequence). The CDR3 spells CASSLTGAGGNTIYF. CDR3 in DNA: TGTGCCAGCAGCTTAACGGGGGCTGGCGGAAACACCATATATTTT.

This clonotype was seen at least ten times. The V call is TRBV2, the J call TRBJ1-1; D unclear. CDR3 length equals 16 residues. Germline V gives CDR1 SNHLY, CDR2 FYNNEI. Deletions cut 5 bases from V and 0 bases from J, with 16 bases between. In nucleotides, the CDR3 is TGTGCCAGCAGTTCTGATAATGGACGGCTGAACACTGAAGCTTTCTTT. Protein sequence: CASSSDNGRLNTEAFF.

The chain uses TRBV10-3 and TRBJ2-1; D possibly corresponds to TRBD1 (6 bases). CDR3 length equals 13 residues. V lost 6 bases to trimming and J lost 8 bases, with 14 bases between them. Germline CDR1 and CDR2: ENHRY and SYGVKD. The chain's CDR3 is CAIRGAAVDEQFF. The CDR3 region has the DNA TGTGCCATCAGGGGGGCGGCGGTGGATGAGCAGTTCTTC.

The chain uses TRBV12-3 or TRBV12-4 and TRBJ1-1, with 11 bases that match TRBD1. V lost 10 bases to trimming and J lost 4 bases; unmatched junction nucleotides: 8. The CDR3 has 14 residues. CDR3 sequence reads: CATVGDRGGTEAFF. As DNA, the CDR3 is TGTGCCACAGTAGGGGACAGGGGGGGCACTGAAGCTTTCTTT.

This clonotype was found many times. The rearrangement uses TRBV3-1 and TRBJ2-3, with TRBD1 matching over 9 bases. Germline V gives CDR1 LGHDT, CDR2 YNNKEL (reference sequence). The CDR3 runs to 15 residues. V gave up 4 bases and J gave up 1 base; unmatched junction bases: 3. CDR3 loop: CASSLRTGGTDTQYF. The CDR3 nucleotides read TGTGCCAGCAGCCTTCGGACAGGGGGCACAGATACGCAGTATTTT.

This clonotype has just a few counts. This chain joins TRBV6-5 and TRBJ2-4, with D possibly matching TRBD1 (5 bases). Per germline, CDR1 MNHEY and CDR2 SVGAGI. The CDR3 is 21 amino acids. The V end lost 0 bases, the J end lost 0 bases, and 24 bases lay between the germline ends. CDR3 DNA sequence: TGTGCCAGCAGTTACTCAAATTACAGGTTTCGAGACTCTTTAGCCAAAAACATTCAGTACTTC. Translating it yields CASSYSNYRFRDSLAKNIQYF.

This clonotype was observed a handful of times. This chain links TRBV19 with TRBJ1-6, with D perhaps matching TRBD1 (5 bases). V was shortened by 8 bases and J by 9 bases, with 5 bases between the two germline ends. This CDR3 is 10 amino acids long. From germline, CDR1 is LNHDA and CDR2 SQIVND (reference sequence). The CDR3 nucleotides are TGTGCCAGTGGGACTTCACCCCTCCACTTT. It codes for CASGTSPLHF.

J is TRBJ2-3 and V is TRBV2; 10 positions match TRBD2. The V segment lost 6 bases and the J segment 3 bases; nucleotides outside the gene matches: 3. Germline assignment: CDR1 SNHLY and CDR2 FYNNEI. The CDR3 totals 14 residues. The CDR3 DNA is TGTGCCAGCAGGAGAGCGGGAGGGACAGATACGCAGTATTTT. The encoded protein is CASRRAGGTDTQYF.

A few counts support this clonotype. The chain combines TRBV14 with TRBJ2-5; possibly TRBD2 for D (5 bases). V was pared by 3 bases and J by 7 bases, with 12 bases between. Germline V gene data show CDR1 as SGHDN and CDR2 as FVKESK. The CDR3 runs 13 residues. CDR3 sequence: CASSQDLYGTQYF. CDR3 nucleotides: TGTGCCAGCAGCCAGGACTTGTACGGGACCCAGTACTTC.

This clonotype came up a few times. The chain combines TRBV6-2 or TRBV6-3 with TRBJ2-1; tentative D call: TRBD2 (7 bases). The V gene's germline CDR1 is MNHEY and CDR2 SVGEGT. CDR3 length equals 17 residues. Trimming stripped 4 bases from V and 4 bases from J, with 20 bases between. The CDR3, as DNA: TGTGCCAGCAGTTCCCCCGAGGGGGGGGCCCTATACAATGAGCAGTTCTTC. Its protein is CASSSPEGGALYNEQFF.

This clonotype occurred a few times. The chain employs TRBV7-2 and TRBJ1-4, with D possibly matching TRBD1 (5 bases). V dropped 5 bases and J dropped 8 bases, with 15 bases sitting between them. Germline V gives CDR1 SGHTA, CDR2 FQGNSA. This CDR3 has 14 amino acids. The CDR3 region is CASSPARGREKLFF. The CDR3 DNA follows: TGTGCCAGCAGCCCCGCGAGGGGCAGAGAAAAACTGTTTTTT.

V and J are TRBV7-6 and TRBJ2-1; a weak D match, TRBD2 (5 bases). The germline V gene encodes CDR1 SGHVS and CDR2 FNYEAQ. V lost 5 bases and J 14 bases, leaving 16 bases between the germline ends. This CDR3 is 12 amino acids long. CDR3 DNA: TGTGCCAGCAGCGCCCTGACGCTAGCAAAGTTCTTC. As protein: CASSALTLAKFF.